This T cell receptor (beta chain) was retrieved from a study of shared clonotypes between healthy human individuals. Into CD45RA+ naive and CD45RA-negative memory subsets, the CD4+ cells were split. This CDR3 is built from 12 residues. The germline V and J ends were trimmed by 6 bases and 3 bases, with 5 bases remaining between them. Germline V gene sequence: CDR1 MNHEY, CDR2 SVGAGI. TCRdb keeps only in-frame clones here, not all; method: immunoSEQ multiplex PCR. Of approximately 1.5 million clones listed, 98% are singletons. The origin of this receptor is a man aged 25 to 40 in good health. The specimen was naive CD4+ T cells sorted from blood. Subset denoted: CD45RA+ positively selected. The chain recombines TRBV6-5 with TRBJ2-2; D is unclear. The CDR3: CASRLDTGELFF. For the CDR3, the DNA is TGTGCCAGCAGGCTTGACACCGGGGAGCTGTTTTTT.